Each of the 18 T cell receptor beta chains below was sequenced from the same sample in a study of blood T cells in healthy people across ages. A second about 6 to 12 cycle PCR used barcoded and J-beta primers. TCRdb re-called the 5' RACE reads through MiXCR, storing one row per CDR3 protein. The sample consists of 650,000 to 1,000,000 distinct CDR3 sequences, roughly 40% of them appearing once. The sequencing sample was made of blood. These receptors were collected from a man aged 18 to 30 in good health.

The chain uses TRBV4-2 and TRBJ2-6; D is undetermined. Per germline, CDR1 LGHNA and CDR2 YNFKEQ. This CDR3 is 16 amino acids long. Deletions cut 0 bases from V and 2 bases from J, with 8 bases between. CDR3 amino acids: CASSQDPAAGANVLTF. In DNA, the CDR3 is TGTGCCAGCAGCCAAGATCCGGCGGCTGGGGCCAACGTCCTGACTTTC.

This clonotype was found a few times. This chain links TRBV2 with TRBJ1-2, with D unresolved. V lost 2 bases to trimming and J lost 1 base, with 11 bases between them. CDR3 length: 15 amino acids. The germline CDR1 and CDR2 sequences are SNHLY and FYNNEI. In nucleotides, the CDR3 is TGTGCCAGCAGTGAAAGCCCGGGAGGTAACTATGGCTACACCTTC. It translates to CASSESPGGNYGYTF.

The chain uses TRBV7-9 and TRBJ2-1; no firm D call. Deletions cut 6 bases from V and 15 bases from J, with 6 bases between. The CDR3 runs 8 residues. CDR1 and CDR2 (germline): SEHNR, FQNEAQ (reference sequence). The CDR3 region is CASRLWFF. CDR3 bases: TGTGCCAGCAGGCTTTGGTTCTTC.

This clonotype was seen ten or more times. V usage is TRBV5-1 and J usage is TRBJ2-3, with D possibly being TRBD2 (6 bases). CDR1 is SGHRS, CDR2 YFSETQ, per germline. Trimming removed 1 base at V and 1 base at J, with 10 bases between. The CDR3 sequence is 15 residues long. For the CDR3, the DNA is TGCGCCAGCAGCTTGTTGTCTAGCGGCACAGATACGCAGTATTTT. Encoded protein: CASSLLSSGTDTQYF.

To note about this clonotype: This sequence may be a read error, since a much larger clone differs from it by one base. The rearrangement links TRBV27 to TRBJ2-5; D is possibly TRBD1 or TRBD2 (5 bases each). Looked up from germline, CDR1 is MNHEY and CDR2 is SMNVEV (reference sequence). The ends were cut back, 5 bases at V and 11 bases at J, with 15 bases in the middle. The CDR3 is made up of 12 amino acids. CDR3 sequence (DNA): TGTGCCAGCAGTCAGGGACCAGCGAAGCAGTACTTC. This translates into CASSQGPAKQYF.

The rearrangement uses TRBV7-2 and TRBJ2-1, with 10 bases aligning to TRBD1. Per the germline V gene, CDR1 is SGHTA and CDR2 is FQGNSA. The CDR3 sequence is 15 residues long. V shed 4 bases, J shed 4 bases, and the junction held 4 bases outside the gene matches. CDR3: CASSSGQGIYNEQFF. For the CDR3, the DNA is TGTGCCAGCAGCTCGGGACAGGGGATTTACAATGAGCAGTTCTTC.

CDR3 sequence (DNA): TGTGCCAGCAGTTTGAGTTCGGGGGGCCACAATGAGCAGTTCTTC. Translated, it gives CASSLSSGGHNEQFF. The chain combines TRBV12-3 or TRBV12-4 with TRBJ2-1; D possibly corresponds to TRBD2 (7 bases). The CDR3 extends over 15 amino acids. Trimming stripped 3 bases from V and 5 bases from J, with 14 bases between.

Many counts were recorded for this clonotype. This chain's CDR3 is CASRRGSASTDTQYF. DNA of the CDR3: TGTGCCAGCAGGCGCGGATCTGCTAGCACAGATACGCAGTATTTT. This chain joins TRBV12-3 or TRBV12-4 and TRBJ2-3; no reliable D call. V lost 6 bases, J lost 0 bases, and 13 bases lay in between. The CDR3 is 15 residues long.

The rearrangement uses TRBV6-2 or TRBV6-3 and TRBJ2-5, with a tentative D call TRBD2 (5 bases). This CDR3 is built from 15 residues. V was trimmed by 2 bases and J by 3 bases, leaving 13 bases between them. Germline values: CDR1 MNHEY, CDR2 SVGEGT. This CDR3 is CASSYARELKETQYF. The CDR3 DNA is TGTGCCAGCAGTTACGCGAGGGAGCTTAAAGAGACCCAGTACTTC.

Turning to this clonotype: Being one base from a much bigger clone, this may be a read error. The chain carries TRBV28 and TRBJ2-1; TRBD2 might be the D (5 bases). Germline lookup yields CDR1 MDHEN and CDR2 SYDVKM. The CDR3 has 14 amino acids. V gave up 3 bases and J gave up 10 bases, with 16 bases separating them. The CDR3 DNA is TGTGCCAGCAGTTTGGCGGGTAGAGCCTACGAGCAGTTCTTC. Translation gives CASSLAGRAYEQFF.

The chain couples TRBV6-2 or TRBV6-3 to TRBJ1-2; TRBD1 might be the D (6 bases). CDR1 is MNHEY and CDR2 is SVGEGT in the germline V gene. Trimming removed 8 bases from V and 2 bases from J, with 15 bases in between. This CDR3 comprises 14 residues. The CDR3 nucleotides are TGTGCCAGCCGTGGCGGGGGGCCAAACTATGGCTACACCTTC. Amino acid sequence: CASRGGGPNYGYTF.

This chain connects TRBV6-2 or TRBV6-3 to TRBJ2-1, with 12 bases fitting TRBD2. The CDR3 sequence is 16 residues long. The V gene's germline CDR1 is MNHEY and CDR2 SVGEGT. With 5 bases clipped from V and 9 bases from J, the junction kept 11 bases outside the gene matches. The CDR3 DNA sequence: TGTGCCAGCAGTCAAGGACTAGCGGGGCCCCACAGTGAGCAGTTCTTC. Translated: CASSQGLAGPHSEQFF.

The V gene is TRBV5-5, the J gene TRBJ2-5; D may be TRBD1 or TRBD2 (5 bases each). Trimming removed 4 bases at V and 11 bases at J, with 24 bases between. From germline, CDR1 is SGHKS and CDR2 YYEKEE (reference sequence). This CDR3 is built from 15 residues. CDR3 bases: TGTGCCAGCAGCCCTGGGGGTTCGGCCTCCAATGAGCAGTACTTC. This codes for CASSPGGSASNEQYF. The full variable domain, completed using reference TRBV5-5 and TRBJ2-5, is DAGVTQSPTHLIKTRGQQVTLRCSPISGHKSVSWYQQVLGQGPQFIFQYYEKEERGRGNFPDRFSARQFPNYSSELNVNALLLGDSALYLCASSPGGSASNEQYFGPGTRLLVL.

V is TRBV4-2 and J is TRBJ1-1; possibly TRBD1 for D (6 bases). CDR1 and CDR2 from the germline V gene are LGHNA and YNFKEQ. Trimming cost V 0 bases and J 6 bases, with 14 bases left between them. This CDR3 is built from 15 residues. In nucleotides, the CDR3 is TGTGCCAGCAGCCAAGATCGGGGGGCGCGGGCTGAAGCTTTCTTT. Protein sequence: CASSQDRGARAEAFF.

The chain is built from TRBV2 and TRBJ2-1; the D call may be TRBD1 or TRBD2 (5 bases each). Germline V gives CDR1 SNHLY, CDR2 FYNNEI. There are 13 residues in the CDR3. Trimming stripped 9 bases from V and 6 bases from J, with 15 bases between. The CDR3 coding sequence is TGTGCCAGTTTGGGGGATGGGGGCAATGAGCAGTTCTTC. Its translation: CASLGDGGNEQFF.

This clonotype was counted only a few times. The chain links TRBV28 to TRBJ2-7; possible D gene TRBD2, 5 bases. The CDR3 consists of 14 residues. V was shortened by 4 bases and J by 2 bases, with 12 bases between the two germline ends. CDR1 and CDR2 (germline): MDHEN, SYDVKM. The CDR3 reads CASSSLARPYEQYF. The CDR3 DNA follows: TGTGCCAGCAGTTCTCTAGCTCGTCCCTACGAGCAGTACTTC.

Regarding this clonotype: An end of the junction differs from the germline gene, which may be a read error. The chain joins TRBV5-6 to TRBJ1-1, with 7 bases that match TRBD1. Germline V lookup: CDR1 SGHDT, CDR2 YYEEEE. The length of the CDR3 is 15 residues. The chain's CDR3 is CASSRRDSLNTEAFF. The CDR3 nucleotides are TGTGCCAGCAGCAGAAGGGACAGCCTGAACACTGAGGCTTTCTTT.

This chain uses TRBV7-8 with TRBJ2-7, with D perhaps being TRBD1 or TRBD2 (6 bases each). The CDR3 spans 13 residues. V lost 5 bases and J lost 6, with 14 bases in between. The germline CDR1 and CDR2 sequences are SGHVS and FQNEAQ. This chain's CDR3 is CASSHSGGGEQYF. The DNA of the CDR3 is TGTGCCAGCAGCCACTCCGGGGGCGGCGAGCAGTACTTC.